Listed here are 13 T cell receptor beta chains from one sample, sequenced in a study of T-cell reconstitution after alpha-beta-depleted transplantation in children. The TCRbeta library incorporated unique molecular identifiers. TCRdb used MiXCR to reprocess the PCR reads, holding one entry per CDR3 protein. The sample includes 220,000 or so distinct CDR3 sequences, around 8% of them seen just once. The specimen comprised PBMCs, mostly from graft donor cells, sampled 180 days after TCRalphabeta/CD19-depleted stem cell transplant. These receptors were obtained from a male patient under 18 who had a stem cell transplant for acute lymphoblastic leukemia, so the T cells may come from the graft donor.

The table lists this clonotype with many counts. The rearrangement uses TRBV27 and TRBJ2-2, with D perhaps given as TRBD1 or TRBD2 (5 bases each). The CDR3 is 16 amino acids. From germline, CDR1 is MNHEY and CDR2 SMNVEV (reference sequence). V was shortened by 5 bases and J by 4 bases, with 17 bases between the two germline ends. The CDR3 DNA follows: TGTGCCAGCAGTCTCCGGGACGGGACCTCCACCGGGGAGCTGTTTTTT. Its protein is CASSLRDGTSTGELFF.

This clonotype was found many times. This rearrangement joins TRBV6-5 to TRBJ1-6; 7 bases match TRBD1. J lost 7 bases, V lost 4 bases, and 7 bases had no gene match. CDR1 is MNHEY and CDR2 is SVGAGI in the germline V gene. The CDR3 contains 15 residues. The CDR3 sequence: CASSSLGTENSPLHF. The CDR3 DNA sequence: TGTGCCAGCAGTTCCCTCGGGACAGAGAATTCACCCCTCCACTTT.

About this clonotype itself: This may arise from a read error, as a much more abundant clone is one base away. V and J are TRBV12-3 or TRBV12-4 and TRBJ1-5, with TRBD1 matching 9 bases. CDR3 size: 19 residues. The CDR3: CTSSFRSRDRVMGNQPQHF. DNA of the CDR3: TGTACCAGCAGTTTTAGGTCCCGGGACAGGGTGATGGGCAATCAGCCCCAGCATTTT.

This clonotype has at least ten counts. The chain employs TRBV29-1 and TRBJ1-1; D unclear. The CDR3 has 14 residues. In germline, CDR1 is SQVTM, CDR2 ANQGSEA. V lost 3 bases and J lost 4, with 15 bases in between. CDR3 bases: TGCAGCGTTGATTCGCTAGGAGGGTTCACTGAAGCTTTCTTT. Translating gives CSVDSLGGFTEAFF.

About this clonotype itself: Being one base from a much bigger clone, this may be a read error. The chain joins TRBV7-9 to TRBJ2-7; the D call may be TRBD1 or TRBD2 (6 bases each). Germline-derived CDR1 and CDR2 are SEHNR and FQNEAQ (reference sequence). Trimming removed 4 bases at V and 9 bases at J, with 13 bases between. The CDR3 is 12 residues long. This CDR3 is CASSSVQGGQYF. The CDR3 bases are TGTGCCAGCAGCTCCGTACAGGGAGGGCAGTACTTC. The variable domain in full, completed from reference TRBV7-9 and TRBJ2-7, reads DTGVSQNPRHKITKRGQNVTFRCDPISEHNRLYWYRQTLGQGPEFLTYFQNEAQLEKSRLLSDRFSAERPKGSFSTLEIQRTEQGDSAMYLCASSSVQGGQYFGPGTRLTVT.

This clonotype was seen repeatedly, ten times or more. The CDR3 is CASSFDGLAGKLFF. CDR3 DNA sequence: TGCGCCAGCAGCTTCGACGGACTAGCGGGGAAGCTGTTTTTT. This chain uses TRBV5-1 with TRBJ2-2; 12 bases line up with TRBD2. CDR1 and CDR2 from the germline V gene are SGHRS and YFSETQ. The CDR3 has 14 amino acids. V trimming: 2 bases; J trimming: 12 bases; junction bases outside the gene matches: 5.

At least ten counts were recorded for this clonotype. CDR3 loop: CASSPYNQPQHF. CDR3 coding DNA: TGTGCCAGCAGCCCCTACAATCAGCCCCAGCATTTT. The chain employs TRBV28 and TRBJ1-5; D is uncertain. The CDR3 has 12 amino acids. The V end was cut by 6 bases, the J end by 3 bases, with 6 bases between. The germline V gene encodes CDR1 MDHEN and CDR2 SYDVKM. Full variable domain (rest looked up from reference TRBV28 and TRBJ1-5): DVKVTQSSRYLVKRTGEKVFLECVQDMDHENMFWYRQDPGLGLRLIYFSYDVKMKEKGDIPEGYSVSREKKERFSLILESASTNQTSMYLCASSPYNQPQHFGDGTRLSIL.

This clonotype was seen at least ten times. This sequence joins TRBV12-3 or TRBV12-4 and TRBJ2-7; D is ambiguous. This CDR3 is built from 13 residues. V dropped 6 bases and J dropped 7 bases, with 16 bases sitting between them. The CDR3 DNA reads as TGTGCCAGCAGACCAGGAAGGGCCCGAGAGCAGTACTTC. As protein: CASRPGRAREQYF.

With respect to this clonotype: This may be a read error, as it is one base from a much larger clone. The CDR3 bases are TGTGCCAGCAATCGGACTAGCTTTCTTCAAGAGACCCAGTACTTC. It specifies CASNRTSFLQETQYF. V and J are TRBV2 and TRBJ2-5; 8 bases are shared with TRBD2. The trim removed 7 bases at V and 2 bases at J, leaving 9 bases unmatched. From germline, CDR1 is SNHLY and CDR2 FYNNEI. The CDR3 has 15 residues.

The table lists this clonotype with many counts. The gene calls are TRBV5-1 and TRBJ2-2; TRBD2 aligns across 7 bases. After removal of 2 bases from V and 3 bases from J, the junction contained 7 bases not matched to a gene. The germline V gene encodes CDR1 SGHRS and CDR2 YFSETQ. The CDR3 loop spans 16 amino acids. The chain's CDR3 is CASSFGGGSDTGELFF. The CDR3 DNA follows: TGCGCCAGCAGCTTCGGCGGGGGATCGGACACCGGGGAGCTGTTTTTT.

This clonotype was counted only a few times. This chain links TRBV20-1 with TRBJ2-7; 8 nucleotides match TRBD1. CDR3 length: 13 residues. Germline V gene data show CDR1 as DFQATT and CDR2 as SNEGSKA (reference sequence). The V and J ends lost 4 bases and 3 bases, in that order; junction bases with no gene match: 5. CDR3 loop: CSAKLDRGYEQYF. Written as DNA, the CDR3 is TGCAGTGCTAAACTTGACAGGGGCTACGAGCAGTACTTC.

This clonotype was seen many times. The CDR3 reads CSARDLDGGPSYEQYF. In DNA, the CDR3 is TGCAGTGCTAGAGATCTTGATGGCGGCCCCTCCTACGAGCAGTACTTC. The gene calls are TRBV20-1 and TRBJ2-7; D is unclear. Germline CDR1 reads DFQATT; CDR2 reads SNEGSKA (reference sequence). The V end lost 0 bases, the J end lost 0 bases, and 15 bases lay between the germline ends. The CDR3 sequence is 16 residues long.

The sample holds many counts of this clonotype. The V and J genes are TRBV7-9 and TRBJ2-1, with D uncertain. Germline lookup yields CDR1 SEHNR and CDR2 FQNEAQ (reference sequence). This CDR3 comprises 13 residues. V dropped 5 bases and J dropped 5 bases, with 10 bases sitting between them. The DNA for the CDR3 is TGTGCCAGCAGCCTTACTAAGAACAATGAGCAGTTCTTC. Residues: CASSLTKNNEQFF.